This T cell receptor beta chain was documented in a study of blood T cell repertoires in COVID-19. On the study more broadly: Samples taken during acute and convalescent COVID-19 were collected in the United States, Italy and Spain. Nucleic acid was either cDNA or gDNA, and it came from T cells, B-cell-depleted T cells, or PBMCs.

Original processing notes: Reference gene primer amplification gave nucleated cell count estimates. Profiled with immunoSEQ multiplex PCR; TCRdb holds only in-frame clones, not every one. V and J calls and clone size are as listed in that table; D and trimming were resolved from the DNA. The sample lists approximately 240,000 clones; 70% to 90% were seen once. Germline CDR1 reads KGHSH; CDR2 reads LQKENI. This CDR3 has 14 residues. Trimming took off 5 bases at V and 2 bases at J, with 13 bases between the two ends. Sequencing input: peripheral blood. The chain combines TRBV18 with TRBJ2-7; D possibly corresponds to TRBD2 (6 bases). The receptor comes from a man aged 45-60 years who had recovered from COVID-19. The CDR3 protein is CASSIAASAYEQYF. The DNA of the CDR3 is TGTGCCAGCTCAATAGCGGCGAGTGCCTACGAGCAGTACTTC.